A single sample is the source of the 5 T cell receptor beta chains below, sequenced in a study of T cell repertoires in cytomegalovirus infection. TCRdb redid the calling of the reads with MiXCR, one entry per CDR3 protein. The sample yields under 800,000 distinct CDR3 sequences, around 24% seen once. Sequencing was done on a sample of CD8+ T cells from PBMCs. Receptors were obtained from a human donor in good health (CMV status not recorded). Some clones in this sample may be carry-over from other donors' samples.

This clonotype was found a few times. J is TRBJ2-7 and V is TRBV10-3; TRBD2 might be the D (5 bases). The CDR3 spans 13 residues. Deletions cut 3 bases from V and 3 bases from J, with 9 bases between. CDR1 ENHRY and CDR2 SYGVKD come from the germline V gene. DNA of the CDR3: TGTGCCATCAGTGATTCCGGGATCTACGAGCAGTACGTC. It specifies CAISDSGIYEQYV.

There are many counts of this clonotype. This chain joins TRBV12-3 or TRBV12-4 and TRBJ1-3; D not certain. Trimming left V 6 bases short and J 0 bases short, with 12 bases between. The CDR3 loop spans 15 amino acids. The CDR3 region has the DNA TGTGCCAGCAGCTCGTTCGACAACTCTGGAAACACCATATATTTT. Translated: CASSSFDNSGNTIYF.

This clonotype has more than one count but fewer than ten. The chain uses TRBV7-9 and TRBJ2-7; D is possibly TRBD1 or TRBD2 (6 bases each). This CDR3 has 13 residues. Germline assignment: CDR1 SEHNR and CDR2 FQNEAQ (reference sequence). Trimming shortened V by 10 bases and J by 6 bases, and 19 bases separated the two germline ends. In DNA, the CDR3 is TGTGCCATAGGTGGGGGGCTTTACATCGAGCAGTACTTC. Protein sequence: CAIGGGLYIEQYF.

This clonotype was seen only a few times. The chain has TRBV11-2 and TRBJ2-2, with D tentatively TRBD1 or TRBD2 (7 bases each). The CDR3 runs to 15 residues. V was clipped by 5 bases and J by 6 bases, with 16 bases between them. Per germline, CDR1 SGHAT and CDR2 FQNNGV. The CDR3 DNA sequence: TGTGCCAGCAGCCCCAGACAGGGAGGGGCCGGGGAGCTGTTTTTT. This gives the protein CASSPRQGGAGELFF.

J is TRBJ2-4 and V is TRBV12-5; 11 bases align to TRBD2. This CDR3 spans 18 amino acids. The J segment lost 3 bases and the V segment lost 0 bases, leaving 7 bases of the junction unmatched. Germline CDR1 reads LGHNT; CDR2 reads FRNRAP. CDR3 nucleotide sequence: TGTGCTAGTGGTTTGGTCTCCATAGCGGGGGGGCTCAAAAACATTCAGTACTTC. It encodes CASGLVSIAGGLKNIQYF.